This T cell receptor beta chain was recovered during a study of blood T cells in healthy people across ages. With a J-beta primer mix and a sample-barcoded 5' primer, a second PCR ran roughly 7 to 11 cycles. In TCRdb, the 5' RACE reads were re-called with MiXCR into one record per CDR3 protein. In the table there are 1,500,000 or so distinct CDR3 sequences, approximately 59% of which are singletons. The CDR3 contains 13 residues. Trimming took 2 bases from V and 5 from J, leaving 7 bases between them. Germline V gene lookup returns CDR1 SGDLS and CDR2 YYNGEE. Total RNA, at least 5 micrograms per sample, came from PBMCs.

The chain employs TRBV9 and TRBJ2-2; the D gene is possibly TRBD1 (6 bases). Specimen: blood. The receptor comes from a man younger than 30 in good health. CDR3 region: CASSVRGTGELFF. For the CDR3, the DNA is TGTGCCAGCAGCGTCAGGGGTACCGGGGAGCTGTTTTTT.